The next 9 T cell receptor beta chains were all read from a single sample in a study of a mutant IDH1 vaccine in newly diagnosed glioma. The method was immunoSEQ multiplex PCR; TCRdb's version includes in-frame clones alone and lacks a portion of them. The table shows 56,000 or so clones, with approximately 78% occurring only once. As to time point: week 5, during vaccination. Vaccinated patients received 300 ug of mutant IDH1 20-mer peptide per dose, with topical imiquimod. No antigen is known for these receptors. Here the sequenced sample was PBMCs, taken from a glioma patient whose treatment included an IDH1 peptide vaccine. Source of these receptors: a woman aged 35 to 49 with glioma.

There are a few counts of this clone. The chain has TRBV25-1 and TRBJ1-4, with 7 bases that match TRBD1. The CDR3 loop spans 14 amino acids. The germline CDR1 and CDR2 sequences are MGHDK and SYGVNS. The V segment lost 2 bases and the J segment 7 bases; nucleotides outside the gene matches: 4. The DNA for the CDR3 is TGTGCCAGCAGTGAAACAGGGGAGGGTGAAAAACTGTTTTTT. This encodes CASSETGEGEKLFF. Filled out from reference TRBV25-1 and TRBJ1-4, the complete variable domain reads EADIYQTPRYLVIGTGKKITLECSQTMGHDKMYWYQQDPGMELHLIHYSYGVNSTEKGDLSSESTVSRIRTEHFPLTLESARPSHTSQYLCASSETGEGEKLFFGSGTQLSVL.

The J gene is TRBJ2-7, the V gene TRBV5-1, with D perhaps matching TRBD1 or TRBD2 (5 bases each). CDR3 length: 14 residues. Per germline, CDR1 SGHRS and CDR2 YFSETQ. V shed 4 bases and J shed 7 bases, with 18 bases lying between them. The CDR3 loop is CASSTDQGSGEQYF. The CDR3 DNA follows: TGCGCCAGCAGCACCGACCAGGGTTCGGGAGAGCAGTACTTC.

The V call is TRBV5-6, the J call TRBJ2-1; 9 bases agree with TRBD2. CDR1 is SGHDT and CDR2 is YYEEEE in the germline V gene. After removal of 2 bases from V and 4 bases from J, the junction contained 4 bases not matched to a gene. CDR3 length equals 15 residues. CDR3 DNA: TGTGCCAGCAGCTTCTGGCGGGGGGGTTACAATGAGCAGTTCTTC. Translation: CASSFWRGGYNEQFF.

The chain recombines TRBV5-1 with TRBJ2-7; D is uncertain. With 1 base removed from V and 6 bases from J, the gap between germline ends came to 5 bases. CDR3 length equals 11 residues. In germline, CDR1 is SGHRS, CDR2 YFSETQ. CDR3 loop: CASSLNSEQYF. The CDR3 region has the DNA TGCGCCAGCAGCTTGAACAGCGAGCAGTACTTC. Full variable domain (rest looked up from reference TRBV5-1 and TRBJ2-7): KAGVTQTPRYLIKTRGQQVTLSCSPISGHRSVSWYQQTPGQGLQFLFEYFSETQRNKGNFPGRFSGRQFSNSRSEMNVSTLELGDSALYLCASSLNSEQYFGPGTRLTVT.

The chain is built from TRBV19 and TRBJ2-7; D unclear. V dropped 3 bases and J dropped 5 bases, with 11 bases sitting between them. This CDR3 contains 13 residues. CDR1 and CDR2 (germline): LNHDA, SQIVND (reference sequence). The CDR3 nucleotides read TGTGCCAGTAGTATGGGGTTTTTCAACGAGCAGTACTTC. Amino acid sequence: CASSMGFFNEQYF.

This sequence joins TRBV29-1 and TRBJ1-1, with D possibly TRBD1 on 5 matching bases. V lost 6 bases, J lost 6 bases, and 14 bases lay in between. Germline V gives CDR1 SQVTM, CDR2 ANQGSEA. This CDR3 comprises 12 residues. In DNA form, the CDR3 reads TGCAGCGTGCAGGGTAGTCGTGCTGAAGCTTTCTTT. Protein sequence: CSVQGSRAEAFF. The whole variable domain, remainder taken from reference TRBV29-1 and TRBJ1-1, is SAVISQKPSRDICQRGTSLTIQCQVDSQVTMMFWYRQQPGQSLTLIATANQGSEATYESGFVIDKFPISRPNLTFSTLTVSNMSPEDSSIYLCSVQGSRAEAFFGQGTRLTVV.

The chain employs TRBV30 and TRBJ2-7; TRBD2 agrees at 11 bases. The CDR3 has 14 residues. Germline lookup yields CDR1 GTSNPN and CDR2 SVGIG (reference sequence). With 5 bases clipped from V and 9 bases from J, the junction kept 12 bases outside the gene matches. The CDR3 nucleotides read TGTGCCTGGTCACTCGGACTAGCGGGCCGGGGGCAGTACTTC. Translation gives CAWSLGLAGRGQYF.

The rearrangement joins TRBV10-3 to TRBJ2-3; 8 nucleotides line up with TRBD2. V dropped 7 bases and J dropped 1; count of bases not matched to a gene: 4. Germline V CDR1 and CDR2: ENHRY, SYGVKD. The CDR3 has 14 residues. The CDR3 protein is CAITATSGTDTQYF. CDR3 nucleotides: TGTGCCATCACCGCGACTAGCGGCACAGATACGCAGTATTTT.

This clone has only a few counts. This rearrangement joins TRBV6-1 to TRBJ1-1; perhaps TRBD1 as D (6 bases). Deletions cut 1 base from V and 3 bases from J, with 12 bases between. The CDR3 sequence is 15 residues long. CDR1 and CDR2 (germline): MNHNS, SASEGT. In DNA, the CDR3 is TGTGCCAGCAGTGAAGTCGGGGGGCTTTACACTGAAGCTTTCTTT. It yields the protein CASSEVGGLYTEAFF.